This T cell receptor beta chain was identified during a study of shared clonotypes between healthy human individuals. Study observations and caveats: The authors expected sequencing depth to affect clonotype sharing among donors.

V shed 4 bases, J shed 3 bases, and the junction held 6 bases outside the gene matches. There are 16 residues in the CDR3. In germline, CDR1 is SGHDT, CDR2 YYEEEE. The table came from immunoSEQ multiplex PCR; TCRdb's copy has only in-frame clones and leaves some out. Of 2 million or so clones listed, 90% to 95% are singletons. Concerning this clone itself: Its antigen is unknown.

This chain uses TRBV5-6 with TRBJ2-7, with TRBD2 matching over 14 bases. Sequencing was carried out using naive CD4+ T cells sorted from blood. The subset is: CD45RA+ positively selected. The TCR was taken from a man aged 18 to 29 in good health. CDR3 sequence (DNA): TGTGCCAGCAGCCGCCCCGGGACTAGCGGGAGCTACGAGCAGTACTTC. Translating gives CASSRPGTSGSYEQYF.